These 27 T cell receptor beta chains originate from one sample sequenced in a study of graft-versus-host responses after intestinal transplantation. The table came from immunoSEQ multiplex PCR; TCRdb's copy has only in-frame clones and leaves some out. The data hold about 97,000 clones, with around 90% observed a single time. The starting material was PBMCs, obtained just under 460 days after intestinal transplant. The receptors originated from a human patient who received an intestinal transplant, so some T cells may come from the graft donor.

This clone has only one observation. The chain carries TRBV9 and TRBJ2-3; D is perhaps TRBD1 or TRBD2 (5 bases each). Trimming stripped 0 bases from V and 6 bases from J, with 14 bases between. Germline CDR1 and CDR2: SGDLS and YYNGEE. The CDR3 is 15 amino acids. The CDR3 DNA sequence: TGTGCCAGCAGCGTAGATGTGGGACCAAGGGATACGCAGTATTTT. This gives the protein CASSVDVGPRDTQYF.

This chain connects TRBV10-1 to TRBJ1-5; 7 bases line up with TRBD1. Germline values: CDR1 WNHNN, CDR2 SYGVQD (reference sequence). Trimming took 9 bases from V and 4 from J; bases not matched to a gene: 18. The CDR3 has 17 residues. In DNA, the CDR3 is TGCGCCAGACGACAGGGCAAATCCCTCGGGTGGAATCAGCCCCAGCATTTT. Encoded protein: CARRQGKSLGWNQPQHF.

This rearrangement joins TRBV7-9 to TRBJ2-3, with D tentatively TRBD1 (6 bases). The V end was cut by 5 bases, the J end by 4 bases, with 16 bases between. The germline gives CDR1 SEHNR, CDR2 FQNEAQ (reference sequence). The CDR3 runs to 15 residues. CDR3 nucleotide sequence: TGTGCCAGCAGCGTTATTCTTACAGGGCCAGATACGCAGTATTTT. Its protein product is CASSVILTGPDTQYF.

This chain joins TRBV18 and TRBJ2-7, with D possibly TRBD1 on 6 matching bases. The CDR3 sequence is 15 residues long. Germline V lookup: CDR1 KGHSH, CDR2 LQKENI. The germline V and J ends were trimmed by 4 bases and 5 bases, with 18 bases remaining between them. CDR3 nucleotide sequence: TGTGCCAGCTCACTTCTTCGGACAGACCCGGACGAGCAGTACTTC. Its protein product is CASSLLRTDPDEQYF.

As for this clone: This sample includes further DNA sequences coding for the same CDR3. The rearrangement uses TRBV29-1 and TRBJ2-5; D gene ambiguous. Trimming took 6 bases from V and 5 from J, leaving 7 bases between them. Germline loops: CDR1 SQVTM, CDR2 ANQGSEA. The CDR3 is 10 residues long. The CDR3, as DNA: TGCAGCGTGGTCCGGGAGACCCAGTACTTC. Amino acid sequence: CSVVRETQYF. Using reference TRBV29-1 and TRBJ2-5 for the parts outside the CDR3, the full variable domain is SAVISQKPSRDICQRGTSLTIQCQVDSQVTMMFWYRQQPGQSLTLIATANQGSEATYESGFVIDKFPISRPNLTFSTLTVSNMSPEDSSIYLCSVVRETQYFGPGTRLLVL.

V usage is TRBV5-1 and J usage is TRBJ1-1; D possibly corresponds to TRBD1 (5 bases). Between the trimmed V and J ends, which lost 4 bases and 3 bases, there was a span of 16 bases. Looked up from germline, CDR1 is SGHRS and CDR2 is YFSETQ. The length of the CDR3 is 15 residues. The CDR3 protein is CASSPWGDRDTEAFF. In nucleotides, the CDR3 is TGCGCCAGCAGCCCCTGGGGCGACCGGGACACTGAAGCTTTCTTT.

This clone was observed a single time. The chain is built from TRBV2 and TRBJ1-1, with unresolved D. The CDR3 consists of 14 residues. The germline CDR1 and CDR2 sequences are SNHLY and FYNNEI. V was trimmed by 5 bases and J by 1 base, leaving 11 bases between them. The CDR3 protein is CASSPDHTNTEAFF. The DNA of the CDR3 is TGTGCCAGCAGTCCGGACCACACGAACACTGAAGCTTTCTTT.

Note on this clone: The missing conserved phenylalanine or tryptophan at the end of this CDR3 makes a read error likely. No DNA is shown, since the ends of the CDR3 on it are uncertain; the CDR3 is the one TCRdb lists. This chain joins TRBV6-8 and TRBJ2-7. Germline V gene data show CDR1 as MNHGY and CDR2 as SAAAGT. The length of the CDR3 is 8 amino acids, counting both ends. The CDR3 loop is CASSYGVL.

The chain carries TRBV12-5 and TRBJ1-4, with 11 bases matching TRBD1. Germline CDR1 LGHNT, CDR2 FRNRAP. J lost 8 bases, V lost 3 bases, and 8 bases had no gene match. The CDR3 consists of 16 residues. CDR3 sequence: CASGLTTGTGGEKLFF. CDR3 in DNA: TGTGCTAGTGGTTTAACTACCGGGACAGGGGGAGAAAAACTGTTTTTT.

This chain uses TRBV18 with TRBJ1-1, with D unresolved. Germline CDR1 KGHSH, CDR2 LQKENI. With 2 bases removed from V and 1 base from J, the gap between germline ends came to 11 bases. The CDR3 is 15 amino acids. The CDR3, as DNA: TGTGCCAGCTCACCATTTGCAGGTCCGAACACTGAAGCTTTCTTT. This translates into CASSPFAGPNTEAFF.

The chain uses TRBV7-9 and TRBJ1-5; D not resolved. V was shortened by 5 bases and J by 4 bases, with 9 bases between the two germline ends. Germline V CDR1 and CDR2: SEHNR, FQNEAQ (reference sequence). The CDR3 contains 13 residues. CDR3 in amino acids: CASSKQLNQPQHF. CDR3 sequence (DNA): TGTGCCAGCAGCAAACAGCTTAATCAGCCCCAGCATTTT.

The chain couples TRBV2 to TRBJ2-3; D is undetermined. CDR1 is SNHLY, CDR2 FYNNEI, per germline. This CDR3 is built from 10 residues. Trimming cost V 6 bases and J 9 bases, with 7 bases left between them. In DNA form, the CDR3 reads TGTGCCAGCAGAAGTAAAACGCAGTATTTT. Translating it yields CASRSKTQYF.

The V and J genes are TRBV4-1 and TRBJ2-1; D unresolved. Germline CDR1 and CDR2: MGHRA and YSYEKL. Between the trimmed V and J ends, which lost 4 bases and 0 bases, there was a span of 7 bases. The CDR3 length is 14 residues. The CDR3 bases are TGCGCCAGCAGCCCAGAGAGCTCCTACAATGAGCAGTTCTTC. This gives the protein CASSPESSYNEQFF.

This rearrangement joins TRBV18 to TRBJ1-1; no reliable D call. Looked up from germline, CDR1 is KGHSH and CDR2 is LQKENI. The CDR3 sequence is 15 residues long. The V gene lost 2 bases and the J gene lost 2 bases, with 12 bases spanning the gap. The CDR3 DNA sequence: TGTGCCAGCTCACCAGATCGGGGTCCCAACACTGAAGCTTTCTTT. This translates into CASSPDRGPNTEAFF.

V usage is TRBV7-9 and J usage is TRBJ2-6, with D unresolved. Germline-derived CDR1 and CDR2 are SEHNR and FQNEAQ (reference sequence). Trimming pared 3 bases from V and 1 base from J, leaving 10 bases between. This CDR3 region has 16 residues. CDR3 loop: CASSFSGLSGANVLTF. CDR3 sequence (DNA): TGTGCCAGCAGCTTTTCCGGCCTTTCTGGGGCCAACGTCCTGACTTTC.

Only a few counts were recorded for this clone. This chain links TRBV6-6 with TRBJ1-3, with 9 bases fitting TRBD1. Germline trimming cut 3 bases from V and 7 bases from J; bases unmatched to any gene: 7. CDR3 length: 15 amino acids. Looked up from germline, CDR1 is MNHNY and CDR2 is SVGAGI (reference sequence). CDR3 loop: CASSYRGTGMNTIYF. In DNA, the CDR3 is TGTGCCAGCAGTTATCGGGGGACAGGGATGAACACCATATATTTT.

This chain uses TRBV4-2 with TRBJ2-3; perhaps TRBD2 as D (6 bases). Germline V lookup: CDR1 LGHNA, CDR2 YNFKEQ. CDR3 size: 15 residues. V gave up 1 base and J gave up 1 base, with 9 bases separating them. DNA for the CDR3: TGTGCCAGCAGCCAAGGGAGGGGCCGCACAGATACGCAGTATTTT. Translated: CASSQGRGRTDTQYF.

The chain recombines TRBV14 with TRBJ2-7, with 7 nucleotides matching TRBD1. After removal of 1 base from V and 3 bases from J, the junction contained 3 bases not matched to a gene. CDR1 SGHDN and CDR2 FVKESK come from the germline V gene. The CDR3 is made up of 14 amino acids. The CDR3 bases are TGTGCCAGCAGCCAAGGGGACAGCATCTACGAGCAGTACTTC. Translated, it gives CASSQGDSIYEQYF.

The chain couples TRBV6-1 to TRBJ1-4; TRBD1 might be the D (5 bases). The V gene's germline CDR1 is MNHNS and CDR2 SASEGT. Trimming pared 4 bases from V and 7 bases from J, leaving 19 bases between. The CDR3 runs 16 residues. The CDR3 loop is CASSAIRQYPREKLFF. As DNA, the CDR3 is TGTGCCAGCAGTGCAATCCGACAGTACCCTCGTGAAAAACTGTTTTTT.

This chain links TRBV6-6 with TRBJ2-6; possibly TRBD1 or TRBD2 for D (5 bases each). CDR3 length: 13 amino acids. The germline gives CDR1 MNHNY, CDR2 SVGAGI (reference sequence). The ends were cut back, 6 bases at V and 12 bases at J, with 15 bases in the middle. The CDR3 nucleotides read TGTGCCAGCAGGATCGGGACCACCTTCGTCCTGACTTTC. Translating it yields CASRIGTTFVLTF.

The chain has TRBV19 and TRBJ1-2; tentatively, D is TRBD1 (5 bases). V gave up 3 bases and J gave up 8 bases, with 19 bases separating them. CDR1 is LNHDA, CDR2 SQIVND, per germline (reference sequence). The CDR3 is 15 amino acids. The CDR3, as DNA: TGTGCCAGTAGTATTTGGTCCGGGGGTTCAGAAGGCTACACCTTC. It yields the protein CASSIWSGGSEGYTF.

The V gene is TRBV13, the J gene TRBJ1-3; TRBD1 matches 7 bases. This CDR3 is 18 amino acids long. V lost 0 bases and J lost 0; bases outside the gene matches: 8. Germline V lookup: CDR1 PRHDT, CDR2 FYEKMQ (reference sequence). The CDR3 sequence: CASSLGRTGFFSGNTIYF. As DNA, the CDR3 is TGTGCCAGCAGCTTAGGCCGGACAGGATTCTTCTCTGGAAACACCATATATTTT. Combining the CDR3 with reference TRBV13 and TRBJ1-3 gives the whole variable domain AAGVIQSPRHLIKEKRETATLKCYPIPRHDTVYWYQQGPGQDPQFLISFYEKMQSDKGSIPDRFSAQQFSDYHSELNMSSLELGDSALYFCASSLGRTGFFSGNTIYFGEGSWLTVV.

The table lists this clone with a count of one. Here the CDR3 reads CASSGLAGYNEQFF. In DNA, the CDR3 is TGTGCCAGCAGTGGACTAGCGGGGTACAATGAGCAGTTCTTC. The chain joins TRBV6-4 to TRBJ2-1, with 11 nucleotides matching TRBD2. The junction had 0 bases not matched to a gene; V was cut back by 4 bases and J by 4 bases. CDR3 length equals 14 residues. The germline V gene has CDR1 MRHNA and CDR2 SNTAGT.

The CDR3 protein is CASSLVRDEQYF. CDR3 nucleotide sequence: TGTGCCAGCAGCTTAGTGAGGGACGAGCAGTACTTC. The gene calls are TRBV7-9 and TRBJ2-7; possibly TRBD2 for D (5 bases). V lost 1 base and J lost 5, with 6 bases in between. This CDR3 spans 12 amino acids. Germline loops: CDR1 SEHNR, CDR2 FQNEAQ (reference sequence).

This chain joins TRBV11-2 and TRBJ2-7, with 9 nucleotides matching TRBD2. The V and J ends lost 4 bases and 2 bases, in that order; junction bases with no gene match: 18. This CDR3 is built from 19 residues. Germline V gene lookup returns CDR1 SGHAT and CDR2 FQNNGV. Here the CDR3 reads CASSSRVERGAVGAYEQYF. The CDR3 DNA reads as TGTGCCAGCAGCTCCCGTGTTGAGCGGGGGGCCGTTGGGGCCTACGAGCAGTACTTC.

This chain joins TRBV5-1 and TRBJ2-1, with D perhaps TRBD1 or TRBD2 (5 bases each). Looked up from germline, CDR1 is SGHRS and CDR2 is YFSETQ. The CDR3 has 14 amino acids. V gave up 0 bases and J gave up 7 bases, with 11 bases separating them. As DNA, the CDR3 is TGCGCCAGCAGCTTGGGGGGGACGACTAATGAGCAGTTCTTC. The encoded protein is CASSLGGTTNEQFF.

V gene TRBV9 combines with J gene TRBJ1-1, with 11 bases fitting TRBD1. Germline lookup yields CDR1 SGDLS and CDR2 YYNGEE. The CDR3 runs 19 residues. The V segment lost 0 bases and the J segment 1 base; nucleotides outside the gene matches: 11. CDR3 DNA: TGTGCCAGCAGCGTAGGGCTCCGGACAGGGGGCTTCTCGAACACTGAAGCTTTCTTT. It encodes CASSVGLRTGGFSNTEAFF.